The 15 T cell receptor beta chains presented below share a single source sample, sequenced in a study of blood T cell repertoires in COVID-19. Clones were sequenced by immunoSEQ multiplex PCR, and TCRdb holds only the in-frame ones, with some missing. The table has fewer than 300,000 clones, around 88% seen once. The sequenced sample was peripheral blood. These receptors were collected from an older man with acute or convalescent COVID-19.

The sample holds one count of this clone. V gene TRBV11-2 combines with J gene TRBJ1-1, with D possibly being TRBD1 (6 bases). From germline, CDR1 is SGHAT and CDR2 FQNNGV. V was shortened by 5 bases and J by 2 bases, with 15 bases between the two germline ends. The CDR3 runs 15 residues. CDR3 protein: CASSGGVQGNTEAFF. CDR3 in DNA: TGTGCCAGCAGCGGGGGGGTACAGGGCAACACTGAAGCTTTCTTT. Looking up the rest from reference TRBV11-2 and TRBJ1-1 gives the full variable domain: EAGVAQSPRYKIIEKRQSVAFWCNPISGHATLYWYQQILGQGPKLLIQFQNNGVVDDSQLPKDRFSAERLKGVDSTLKIQPAKLEDSAVYLCASSGGVQGNTEAFFGQGTRLTVV.

The chain has TRBV3-1 (or the pseudogene TRBV3-2) and TRBJ2-3, with 15 bases aligning to TRBD2. V shed 3 bases, J shed 6 bases, and the junction held 13 bases outside the gene matches. CDR1 is LGHDT, CDR2 YNNKEL, per germline (reference sequence). There are 19 residues in the CDR3. The CDR3 is CASSHSGTSGRPRQDTQYF. The DNA of the CDR3 is TGTGCCAGCAGCCACTCCGGGACTAGCGGGAGGCCACGGCAGGATACGCAGTATTTT.

The V and J genes are TRBV18 and TRBJ2-5, with a tentative D call TRBD1 (5 bases). Trimming pared 3 bases from V and 2 bases from J, leaving 7 bases between. Germline CDR1 and CDR2: KGHSH and LQKENI. The CDR3 is 13 residues long. Here the CDR3 DNA reads TGTGCCAGCTCACCGCGACAGCAAGAGACCCAGTACTTC. It translates to CASSPRQQETQYF.

This clone came up once. The V gene is TRBV2, the J gene TRBJ2-2, with D perhaps TRBD2 (7 bases). The CDR3 extends over 14 amino acids. V was clipped by 7 bases and J by 6 bases, with 15 bases between them. In germline, CDR1 is SNHLY, CDR2 FYNNEI. CDR3 in amino acids: CASTREGGAGELFF. CDR3 DNA: TGTGCCAGCACCAGAGAGGGGGGGGCCGGGGAGCTGTTTTTT.

The chain couples TRBV5-8 to TRBJ2-5; D may be TRBD1 (5 bases). The V gene's germline CDR1 is SGHTS and CDR2 YDEGEE. The CDR3 runs to 15 residues. V was pared by 2 bases and J by 1 base, with 12 bases between. As DNA, the CDR3 is TGTGCCAGCAGCTTAAAAAGACAGATCCAAGAGACCCAGTACTTC. Its translation: CASSLKRQIQETQYF.

The chain couples TRBV11-3 to TRBJ2-1; D is perhaps TRBD1 (6 bases). Per the germline V gene, CDR1 is SGHNT and CDR2 is YENEEA. The CDR3 is made up of 16 amino acids. Trimming left V 5 bases short and J 4 bases short, with 18 bases between. Here the CDR3 reads CASSTRSGTHYNEQFF. The CDR3 bases are TGTGCCAGCAGCACACGCTCCGGGACACATTACAATGAGCAGTTCTTC.

The chain uses TRBV18 and TRBJ1-3, with 8 bases identical to TRBD1. The CDR3 extends over 15 amino acids. The germline V gene has CDR1 KGHSH and CDR2 LQKENI. V dropped 5 bases and J dropped 3; count of bases not matched to a gene: 6. The CDR3 spells CASSSQTGDGNTIYF. DNA of the CDR3: TGTGCCAGCTCATCCCAGACAGGGGATGGAAACACCATATATTTT.

The chain couples TRBV7-9 to TRBJ2-3, with TRBD2 matching 10 bases. Germline CDR1 is SEHNR and CDR2 is FQNEAQ (reference sequence). There are 17 residues in the CDR3. V was pared by 1 base and J by 5 bases, with 9 bases of the junction left unmatched. DNA for the CDR3: TGTGCCAGCAGCTTAGGGGCTAGCGGGAGAGGGAGAGATACGCAGTATTTT. Translated: CASSLGASGRGRDTQYF. The whole variable domain, remainder taken from reference TRBV7-9 and TRBJ2-3, is DTGVSQNPRHKITKRGQNVTFRCDPISEHNRLYWYRQTLGQGPEFLTYFQNEAQLEKSRLLSDRFSAERPKGSFSTLEIQRTEQGDSAMYLCASSLGASGRGRDTQYFGPGTRLTVL.

The V call is TRBV24-1, the J call TRBJ2-5; TRBD2 is a possible D gene (5 bases). V was clipped by 4 bases and J by 1 base, with 15 bases between them. Germline loops: CDR1 KGHDR, CDR2 SFDVKD. The CDR3 runs to 16 residues. CDR3 amino acids: CATSDPGKGRQETQYF. Written as DNA, the CDR3 is TGTGCCACCAGTGACCCCGGGAAAGGACGCCAAGAGACCCAGTACTTC.

This chain joins TRBV7-9 and TRBJ2-1, with 12 bases that match TRBD2. CDR1 SEHNR and CDR2 FQNEAQ come from the germline V gene (reference sequence). This CDR3 is 19 amino acids long. Trimming took 5 bases from V and 0 from J; bases not matched to a gene: 11. CDR3 DNA: TGTGCCAGCAGCGCCCGACTAGCGGGGGCCTCTAGCTCCTACAATGAGCAGTTCTTC. Protein: CASSARLAGASSSYNEQFF.

J is TRBJ1-4 and V is TRBV28; D gene unclear. Trimming pared 3 bases from V and 7 bases from J, leaving 15 bases between. CDR3 length: 15 amino acids. Germline assignment: CDR1 MDHEN and CDR2 SYDVKM. CDR3 in DNA: TGTGCCAGCAGTTTCCAGAGGGCTCGGGGTGAAAAACTGTTTTTT. Protein: CASSFQRARGEKLFF.

The rearrangement joins TRBV9 to TRBJ2-5; 7 bases fit TRBD1. This CDR3 spans 16 amino acids. After removal of 0 bases from V and 2 bases from J, the junction contained 7 bases not matched to a gene. The germline V gene encodes CDR1 SGDLS and CDR2 YYNGEE. CDR3 in amino acids: CASSVAVGTAQETQYF. CDR3 in DNA: TGTGCCAGCAGCGTAGCAGTAGGGACAGCACAAGAGACCCAGTACTTC.

This chain links TRBV7-2 with TRBJ2-3, with D maybe TRBD2 (5 bases). Germline assignment: CDR1 SGHTA and CDR2 FQGNSA. Trimming left V 1 base short and J 4 bases short, with 15 bases between. The CDR3 runs to 16 residues. The DNA for the CDR3 is TGTGCCAGCAGCTTAGGCCAGCGGAGCCCTGCAGATACGCAGTATTTT. This sequence encodes CASSLGQRSPADTQYF. Complete variable domain (other parts from reference TRBV7-2 and TRBJ2-3): GAGVSQSPSNKVTEKGKDVELRCDPISGHTALYWYRQSLGQGLEFLIYFQGNSAPDKSGLPSDRFSAERTGGSVSTLTIQRTQQEDSAVYLCASSLGQRSPADTQYFGPGTRLTVL.

The rearrangement joins TRBV5-4 to TRBJ2-1; 12 bases match TRBD2. V dropped 4 bases and J dropped 2; count of bases not matched to a gene: 7. This CDR3 has 17 residues. Germline V CDR1 and CDR2: SGHNT, YYREEE (reference sequence). The CDR3 DNA is TGTGCCAGCAGCCGGCCTAGCGGGGGGGCGGCCTACAATGAGCAGTTCTTC. Translating it yields CASSRPSGGAAYNEQFF. The full variable domain, completed using reference TRBV5-4 and TRBJ2-1, is ETGVTQSPTHLIKTRGQQVTLRCSSQSGHNTVSWYQQALGQGPQFIFQYYREEENGRGNFPPRFSGLQFPNYSSELNVNALELDDSALYLCASSRPSGGAAYNEQFFGPGTRLTVL.

The chain combines TRBV18 with TRBJ2-7; 10 bases align to TRBD1. The CDR3 loop spans 15 amino acids. The germline CDR1 and CDR2 sequences are KGHSH and LQKENI. V was clipped by 3 bases and J by 0 bases; unmatched bases: 2. This CDR3 reads CASSPGQGDSYEQYF. The CDR3 DNA reads TGTGCCAGCTCACCTGGACAGGGGGACTCCTACGAGCAGTACTTC.